The rows below give T cell receptor beta chains drawn from one sample of a study of T cells in Graves' hyperthyroidism and ophthalmopathy. TCRdb re-derived calls from the multiplex PCR reads in MiXCR, one entry per CDR3 protein. This table holds under 800,000 distinct CDR3 sequences, around 15% found once. The sample comprised blood. Receptors were obtained from a woman aged 18-29 years with Graves' hyperthyroidism. The conserved cysteine and the conserved F or W are not part of the CDR3 here. The order of the fields is V gene, J gene, CDR3 protein.

TRBV20-1	TRBJ2-1	SASGINEQF
TRBV7-9	TRBJ1-1	ASSLKGHEAF
TRBV28	TRBJ2-1	ASSLTRMGDNEQF
TRBV7-9	TRBJ2-1	ASSLISGTRQF
TRBV27	TRBJ1-5	ASSSGTGHQPQH
TRBV28	TRBJ2-4	ASSLDAARQDIQY
TRBV7-8	TRBJ2-2	ASSLGLAGRRTGELF
TRBV24-1	TRBJ2-1	ATQDLTAKQF
TRBV12-3/TRBV12-4	TRBJ1-1	ASSLGRPISNTEAF
TRBV24-1	TRBJ2-2	ATSDLRMNTGELF
TRBV10-3	TRBJ2-1	AISVGGSYNEQF
TRBV6-1	TRBJ1-1	ASTLWEGTEAF
TRBV12-3/TRBV12-4	TRBJ2-1	ASSDWGGPTNNEQF
TRBV29-1	TRBJ2-3	SVEDHGTSSDTQY
TRBV4-1	TRBJ2-7	ASSQQLSYEQY
TRBV27	TRBJ2-6	ASRATTGSGANVLT
TRBV11-2	TRBJ1-3	ASGNGGTGNTIY
TRBV3-1	TRBJ2-5	ASSRDRDLYQETQY
TRBV9	TRBJ2-7	ASSPTRSVRSYEQY
TRBV29-1	TRBJ1-2	SVLQEGYT
TRBV4-1	TRBJ2-7	ASSQSLTRLTYEQY
TRBV9	TRBJ2-1	ASSAGDYNEQF
TRBV20-1	TRBJ2-1	SARDPLAYYYNEQF